This T cell receptor beta chain stems from a study of T-cell memory formation after mild COVID-19. The germline gives CDR1 DFQATT, CDR2 SNEGSKA (reference sequence). This CDR3 has 12 residues. Trimming took off 2 bases at V and 4 bases at J, with 8 bases between the two ends. TCRdb called the 5' RACE reads again in MiXCR, with one record for every CDR3 protein. The sample holds 450,000 to 700,000 distinct CDR3 sequences, around 17% seen once. V and J are TRBV20-1 and TRBJ1-1; no firm D call. The sequence came from an adult woman who had mild COVID-19 (a few samples of this study predate the infection). Cell type and time point are not known. Sequencing was performed on PBMCs or a T cell subset sorted from them (not recorded which). CDR3 nucleotide sequence: TGCAGTGCTAGACCACAGCTCACTGAAGCTTTCTTT. This gives the protein CSARPQLTEAFF.